This T cell receptor (beta chain) was recorded in a study of cytomegalovirus exposure and HLA in healthy donors. Primers for the PCR totalled 60 Vbeta and 13 Jbeta. Assay used: immunoSEQ multiplex PCR; TCRdb lists only in-frame clones, some missing. The repertoire includes some 120,000 clones, 80% of them detected once, and about 3.3% sits in the top ten. The CDR3 runs to 15 residues. Germline values: CDR1 MNHNY, CDR2 SVGAGI (reference sequence). Concerning this clone itself: Its antigen remains unknown. At one boundary the junction diverges from the germline segment, which might be a read error.

Findings and limits, study-wide: The productive fraction for most TCR beta V segments was about 90% or about 30% in an earlier analysis. A later analysis reported that several of the most significant clusters appeared to be linked to common viral pathogens, among them Epstein-Barr virus. When analyzed later, a missense DCLRE1C variant was found to be linked to TCR beta V- and J-gene trimming.

The sample consisted of PBMCs. The chain joins TRBV6-6 to TRBJ2-6, with a possible D match to TRBD1 (6 bases). The TCR originated in a male donor in good health and CMV-seronegative. In nucleotides, the CDR3 is TGTGCCAGCAGAGAGCAGGGGTCTGGGGCCAACGGCCTGACTTTC. This translates into CASREQGSGANGLTF.